The 5 T cell receptor beta chains below come from one sample, sequenced in a study of technical replicates of blood from a few donors (dated by TCRdb to 2017 to 2019). Receptor amplification or capture employed the immunoSEQ multiplex PCR assay. TCRdb carries this immuneACCESS record with in-frame sequences only. Its versions omit some clonotypes, under half of them owing to an unresolved V gene in the studies checked, with the rest unexplained. This sample comprises more than 75,000 clones, 90% to 97% of them detected only once. 0.36% of the sample belongs to the ten largest clones. Sequencing input: T cells isolated from PBMCs. These receptor sequences come from a human donor in good health.

The chain joins TRBV18 to TRBJ1-1; TRBD1 is a possible D gene (6 bases). V lost 1 base to trimming and J lost 4 bases, with 13 bases between them. CDR3 length: 15 amino acids. Looked up from germline, CDR1 is KGHSH and CDR2 is LQKENI. CDR3 sequence reads: CASSPRPGVSTEAFF. CDR3 nucleotides: TGTGCCAGCTCACCACGTCCAGGGGTGAGCACTGAAGCTTTCTTT. The full variable domain, in which reference TRBV18 and TRBJ1-1 provide the parts outside the CDR3, is NAGVMQNPRHLVRRRGQEARLRCSPMKGHSHVYWYRQLPEEGLKFMVYLQKENIIDESGMPKERFSAEFPKEGPSILRIQQVVRGDSAAYFCASSPRPGVSTEAFFGQGTRLTVV.

This clone was counted only a few times. The V gene is TRBV5-5, the J gene TRBJ1-2, with 11 nucleotides matching TRBD1. After removal of 4 bases from V and 7 bases from J, the junction contained 6 bases not matched to a gene. Germline values: CDR1 SGHKS, CDR2 YYEKEE (reference sequence). The CDR3 sequence is 14 residues long. The CDR3, as DNA: TGTGCCAGCAGCCAGGACAGGGGGCGAGGTGGCTACACCTTC. Protein: CASSQDRGRGGYTF.

The chain joins TRBV5-4 to TRBJ1-1, with a tentative D call TRBD1 (5 bases). Germline V gene sequence: CDR1 SGHNT, CDR2 YYREEE (reference sequence). The CDR3 runs to 14 residues. Trimming took 1 base from V and 3 from J, leaving 10 bases between them. In DNA, the CDR3 is TGTGCCAGCAGCTTGATGCGGGGCGACACTGAAGCTTTCTTT. As protein: CASSLMRGDTEAFF.

This sequence joins TRBV28 and TRBJ1-5; weak D call: TRBD1 (5 bases). The CDR3 has 15 amino acids. Germline-derived CDR1 and CDR2 are MDHEN and SYDVKM. The V and J ends lost 5 bases and 5 bases respectively, with 16 bases between them. The CDR3 region has the DNA TGTGCCAGCAGTCTCAGGGCGGCCAAGGATCAGCCCCAGCATTTT. Its translation: CASSLRAAKDQPQHF. The whole variable domain, filled in from reference TRBV28 and TRBJ1-5, reads DVKVTQSSRYLVKRTGEKVFLECVQDMDHENMFWYRQDPGLGLRLIYFSYDVKMKEKGDIPEGYSVSREKKERFSLILESASTNQTSMYLCASSLRAAKDQPQHFGDGTRLSIL.

The CDR3 loop reads CASGDPYEQYF. CDR3 nucleotides: TGTGCCAGCGGGGATCCCTACGAGCAGTACTTC. The chain has TRBV19 and TRBJ2-7; D may be TRBD2 (5 bases). The V and J ends lost 9 bases and 2 bases respectively, with 8 bases between them. Germline V gives CDR1 LNHDA, CDR2 SQIVND (reference sequence). The CDR3 has 11 residues. Full variable domain (outside the CDR3, taken from reference TRBV19 and TRBJ2-7): DGGITQSPKYLFRKEGQNVTLSCEQNLNHDAMYWYRQDPGQGLRLIYYSQIVNDFQKGDIAEGYSVSREKKESFPLTVTSAQKNPTAFYLCASGDPYEQYFGPGTRLTVT.